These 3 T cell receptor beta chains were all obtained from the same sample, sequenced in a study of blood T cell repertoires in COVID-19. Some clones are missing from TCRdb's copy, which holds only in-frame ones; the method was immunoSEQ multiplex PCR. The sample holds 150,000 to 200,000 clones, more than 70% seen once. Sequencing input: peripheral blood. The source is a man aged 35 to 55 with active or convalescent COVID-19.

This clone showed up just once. For the CDR3, the DNA is TGTGCCAGCAGCGTAGATCCAGGTGGAGGACAGCCCCAGCATTTT. It specifies CASSVDPGGGQPQHF. The chain combines TRBV9 with TRBJ1-5; D gene uncertain. CDR1 and CDR2 (germline): SGDLS, YYNGEE. This CDR3 has 15 residues. V lost 0 bases and J 7 bases, leaving 14 bases between the germline ends.

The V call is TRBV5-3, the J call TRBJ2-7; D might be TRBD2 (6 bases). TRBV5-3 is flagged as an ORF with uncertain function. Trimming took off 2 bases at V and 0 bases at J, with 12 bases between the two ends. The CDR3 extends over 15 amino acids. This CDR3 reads CARSFGRGYSYEQYF. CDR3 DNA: TGTGCCAGAAGCTTTGGGCGGGGTTACTCCTACGAGCAGTACTTC.

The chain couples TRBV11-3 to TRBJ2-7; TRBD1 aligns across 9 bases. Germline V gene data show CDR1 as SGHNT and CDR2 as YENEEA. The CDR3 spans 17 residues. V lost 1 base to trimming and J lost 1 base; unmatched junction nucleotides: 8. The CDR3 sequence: CASSLAFGTGRSYEQYF. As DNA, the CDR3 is TGTGCCAGCAGCTTAGCCTTTGGGACAGGGAGGTCCTACGAGCAGTACTTC.